The sequence of this T cell receptor (beta chain) was determined in a study of T cell changes during pregnancy in multiple sclerosis. The CDR3 sequence is 14 residues long. From germline, CDR1 is SGHVS and CDR2 FNYEAQ. J lost 5 bases, V lost 5 bases, and 3 bases had no gene match. Assay: immunoSEQ multiplex PCR; the TCRdb copy retains only in-frame clones and omits some. This sample has about 59,000 clones; about 94% occur once, and the top ten carry about 0.33%. The V call is TRBV7-6, the J call TRBJ2-3, with 11 bases that match TRBD2. This receptor was taken from a female donor with multiple sclerosis, enrolled in a pregnancy study. Sequencing used CD4+ T cells from peripheral blood mononuclear cells, obtained before pregnancy. In DNA form, the CDR3 reads TGTGCCAGCAGCCGAGGGACTAGCGGAGATACGCAGTATTTT. Amino acid sequence: CASSRGTSGDTQYF.